Listed below are T cell receptor beta chains from one sample, sequenced in a study of T cells after yellow fever vaccination. MiXCR, applied by TCRdb to the 5' RACE reads, yields one record per CDR3 protein. The table has approximately 170,000 distinct CDR3 sequences, approximately 10% seen once. The sample here was CD8+ T cells sorted from PBMCs, taken 15 days after the yellow fever booster vaccination. The receptors stem from a man aged 18 to 35 who received the YFV17D yellow fever vaccine. Each CDR3 is given without its conserved first and last residue. A D gene is named only where the DNA matches it firmly. Clone size is given for some rows only: seen once, a few or many times, or a class if the clone is expanded.

few TRBV27 TRBD2 ASSTAGLAGGRDTQY
few TRBV19 NA ASSILVFDTQY
few TRBV4-1 TRBD1 ASSPPFGQEGRSPLH
NA TRBV9 NA ASSPLLSSYNEQF
NA TRBV18 TRBD2 ASSPPASGASGDTQY
many TRBV7-6 NA ASSLAGTEAF
NA TRBV12-3/TRBV12-4 NA ASRSVQDSNQPQH
few TRBV28 NA ASSSDPGRGEQF
few TRBV27 NA ASSLSAFNEQF
many TRBV4-2 TRBD1 ASSQDRDRGSEKLF
NA TRBV9 NA ASSDDSGNYGYT
NA TRBV5-1 TRBD2 ASSLMSGGSTDTQY
NA TRBV11-2 NA ASSSPKTGPHEQY
once TRBV6-2/TRBV6-3 NA ASSSLGGLVDTQY
few TRBV5-1 TRBD1 ASATGTGVNEQF
few TRBV6-6 NA ASSYEADLVGYT
few TRBV28 NA ASSFTPRGHGQETQY
many TRBV12-3/TRBV12-4 TRBD1 ASRTGGVGYGYT
NA TRBV7-9 NA ASSLIALSDTQY
few TRBV2 NA ASSLSGAAEAF
few TRBV4-3 NA ASSSTLGGLLTDTQY
NA TRBV7-2 TRBD2 ASSYGTITGELF
few TRBV10-3 NA ATRSGSTNEKLFF